This entry lists 6 T cell receptor beta chains sequenced from one sample in a study of shared clonotypes between healthy human individuals. Only in-frame clones appear in the TCRdb table, and some are missing; sequencing was by immunoSEQ multiplex PCR. The sample consists of over a million clones, 95% to 97% of them appearing once. What was sequenced was naive CD4+ T cells sorted from blood. Specified subset: CD45RA+ positively selected. The receptor source for this set is a man younger than 40 in good health.

This clone occurred once. J is TRBJ2-1 and V is TRBV25-1; TRBD1 matches 8 bases. The CDR3 totals 14 residues. With V trimmed by 5 bases and J by 10 bases, 10 bases remained unmatched. Germline loops: CDR1 MGHDK, CDR2 SYGVNS. CDR3 sequence: CASSTRRDRIEQFF. CDR3 in DNA: TGTGCCAGCAGTACTCGCCGGGACAGGATCGAGCAGTTCTTC.

The gene calls are TRBV9 and TRBJ1-1; TRBD1 is a possible D gene (5 bases). Germline lookup yields CDR1 SGDLS and CDR2 YYNGEE. V was clipped by 4 bases and J by 1 base, with 14 bases between them. The CDR3 is 15 amino acids. The CDR3 nucleotides are TGTGCCAGCAGCCCCCAACGGACACCGAACACTGAAGCTTTCTTT. Encoded protein: CASSPQRTPNTEAFF.

This chain connects TRBV2 to TRBJ2-3; D is ambiguous. The V gene lost 7 bases and the J gene lost 3 bases, with 5 bases spanning the gap. Germline CDR1 and CDR2: SNHLY and FYNNEI. The CDR3 covers 11 residues. The CDR3 sequence: CASKTTDTQYF. The CDR3 DNA is TGTGCCAGCAAGACAACAGATACGCAGTATTTT. Full variable domain (missing parts from reference TRBV2 and TRBJ2-3): EPEVTQTPSHQVTQMGQEVILRCVPISNHLYFYWYRQILGQKVEFLVSFYNNEISEKSEIFDDQFSVERPDGSNFTLKIRSTKLEDSAMYFCASKTTDTQYFGPGTRLTVL.

This chain connects TRBV19 to TRBJ2-2, with TRBD1 identical over 7 bases. The V segment lost 6 bases and the J segment 6 bases; nucleotides outside the gene matches: 7. Germline values: CDR1 LNHDA, CDR2 SQIVND (reference sequence). The CDR3 covers 14 residues. The chain's CDR3 is CASSVQGLSGELFF. The CDR3 DNA sequence: TGTGCCAGTAGCGTACAGGGGCTTTCCGGGGAGCTGTTTTTT.

The rearrangement links TRBV15 to TRBJ2-3; TRBD2 matches 10 bases. This CDR3 is 14 amino acids long. From germline, CDR1 is LNHNV and CDR2 YYDKDF (reference sequence). V shed 8 bases, J shed 2 bases, and the junction held 4 bases outside the gene matches. CDR3 bases: TGTGCCACCCGTAGCGGGAGGCCCACAGATACGCAGTATTTT. Translating gives CATRSGRPTDTQYF.

In its sample, this clone was seen once. The chain links TRBV11-2 to TRBJ2-2, with D possibly being TRBD1 (6 bases). Trimming removed 8 bases at V and 6 bases at J, with 16 bases between. CDR1 is SGHAT and CDR2 is FQNNGV in the germline V gene. The CDR3 length is 14 residues. The DNA for the CDR3 is TGTGCCAGCCAATATACCAGGGGATCCGGGGAGCTGTTTTTT. As protein: CASQYTRGSGELFF. Combining the CDR3 with reference TRBV11-2 and TRBJ2-2 gives the whole variable domain EAGVAQSPRYKIIEKRQSVAFWCNPISGHATLYWYQQILGQGPKLLIQFQNNGVVDDSQLPKDRFSAERLKGVDSTLKIQPAKLEDSAVYLCASQYTRGSGELFFGEGSRLTVL.